These T cell receptor beta chains were read from a single sample in a study of graft-versus-host responses after intestinal transplantation. Measured with immunoSEQ multiplex PCR; TCRdb has only the in-frame clones, and not every one. The data hold about 8,000 clones, with less than 35% observed a single time. The source material was alloreactive CD8+ T cells from a mixed lymphocyte reaction culture, sampled before intestinal transplant. Every receptor here comes from a human patient who received an intestinal transplant. Both conserved end residues are part of each CDR3. D genes are given only for firm matches. Only some rows state a clone size, as once, few, many or a class for expanded clones.

V	D	size	length	J	DNA	CDR3
TRBV6-6	.	.	14	TRBJ2-5	TGTGCCAGCAGATACTCGACAGTGAAAGAGACCCAGTACTTC	CASRYSTVKETQYF
TRBV4-2	.	few	18	TRBJ1-1	TGTGCCAGCAGCCTCCGACTCCGGGGGGGGAGAACAGACACTGAAGCTTTCTTT	CASSLRLRGGRTDTEAFF
TRBV5-4	TRBD2	few	15	TRBJ2-1	TGTGCCAGCTTCGGGAGCGGGGGGGAATACAATGAGCAGTTCTTC	CASFGSGGEYNEQFF
TRBV4-2	.	.	22	TRBJ2-2	TGTGCCAGCAGCCAAGATCTGGGAGTACCATCTTATCCGTCCGCTTTCACCGGGGAGCTGTTTTTT	CASSQDLGVPSYPSAFTGELFF
TRBV6-5	.	.	14	TRBJ2-7	TGTGCCAGCAGTCCTCAGGGGTTCAGAAACGAGCAGTACTTC	CASSPQGFRNEQYF
TRBV28	.	.	20	TRBJ2-3	TGTGCCAGCAGTACGGCGGGACAGACAACCTCAGCTCAATACACAGATACGCAGTATTTT	CASSTAGQTTSAQYTDTQYF
TRBV11-3	.	few	14	TRBJ1-1	TGTGCCAGCAGCTTTCTGGGGGCCGGTACTGAAGCTTTCTTT	CASSFLGAGTEAFF
TRBV7-8	.	.	15	TRBJ1-1	TGTGCCAGCAGCCCCCTGACAGCGGGGGTCACTGAAGCTTTCTTT	CASSPLTAGVTEAFF
TRBV7-9	TRBD1	.	15	TRBJ2-3	TGTGCCAGCAGCTTGACAGGGTATAGCACAGATACGCAGTATTTT	CASSLTGYSTDTQYF
TRBV7-3	.	.	15	TRBJ1-1	TGTGCCAGCAGCTTAGAGTACGTGTCGTACACTGAAGCTTTCTTT	CASSLEYVSYTEAFF
TRBV10-2	TRBD1	.	17	TRBJ2-4	TGCGCCAGCAGTGAAGAGGGGGCGCGGCTAGCCAAAAACATTCAGTACTTC	CASSEEGARLAKNIQYF
TRBV2	.	medium-sized	14	TRBJ1-3	TGTGCCAGCAGGCCAGCGGGTTTCAGAAACACCATATATTTT	CASRPAGFRNTIYF
TRBV4-2	TRBD1	.	16	TRBJ1-1	TGTGCCAGCAGCCTCCTGACAGGGGCCATGAACACTGAAGCTTTCTTT	CASSLLTGAMNTEAFF
TRBV11-3	.	.	15	TRBJ2-5	TGTGCCAGCAGCAGGACAGAAGGTTATGGGGAGACCCAGTACTTC	CASSRTEGYGETQYF
TRBV7-3	TRBD2	.	15	TRBJ2-1	TGTGCCAGCAGCTTGACTAGCGGGGGGGCCGATGAGCAGTTCTTC	CASSLTSGGADEQFF
TRBV7-9	.	.	16	TRBJ1-4	TGTGCCAGCAGCTTAGGGAGTCCGACAACTAATGAAAAACTGTTTTTT	CASSLGSPTTNEKLFF
TRBV19	TRBD2	.	17	TRBJ2-3	TGTGCCAGCGCAACATGGCTAGCGGGGGGCCTGAGGGATACGCAGTATTTT	CASATWLAGGLRDTQYF
TRBV19	TRBD1	.	20	TRBJ1-1	TGTGCCAGTAGTATTAAATCCTATATCAGGGGGGCCATGGTGAACACTGAAGCTTTCTTT	CASSIKSYIRGAMVNTEAFF
TRBV6-1	.	.	15	TRBJ2-7	TGTGCCAGCAGTGAATCGCCGGTCCCGATTGACGAGCAGTACTTC	CASSESPVPIDEQYF
TRBV4-1	TRBD2	.	15	TRBJ2-1	TGCGCCAGCAGACCCCTAGCGGAGGTATACAATGAGCAGTTCTTC	CASRPLAEVYNEQFF
TRBV4-1	.	few	13	TRBJ2-3	TGCGCCAGCAGCCAAGTAAGCGAAGATACGCAGTATTTT	CASSQVSEDTQYF
TRBV29-1	.	few	11	TRBJ2-1	TGCAGCGTTGAACGGTACAATGAGCAGTTCTTC	CSVERYNEQFF